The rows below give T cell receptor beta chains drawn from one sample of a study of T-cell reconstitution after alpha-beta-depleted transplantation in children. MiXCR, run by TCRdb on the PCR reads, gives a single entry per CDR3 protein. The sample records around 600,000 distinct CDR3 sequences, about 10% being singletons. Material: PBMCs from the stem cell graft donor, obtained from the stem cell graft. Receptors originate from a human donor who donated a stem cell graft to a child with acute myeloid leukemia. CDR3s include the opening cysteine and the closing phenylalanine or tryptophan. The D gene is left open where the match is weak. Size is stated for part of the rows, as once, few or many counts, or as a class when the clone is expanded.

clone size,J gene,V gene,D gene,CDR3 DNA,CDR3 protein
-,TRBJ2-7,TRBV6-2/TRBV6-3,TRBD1,TGTGCCAGCAGTTACTCGGACAGGCGCTCCTACGAGCAGTACTTC,CASSYSDRRSYEQYF
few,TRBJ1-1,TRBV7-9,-,TGTGCCAGCAGCCCAGGGTCCGACCTGAACACTGAAGCTTTCTTT,CASSPGSDLNTEAFF
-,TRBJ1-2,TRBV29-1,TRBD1,TGCAGCGCATATTTGGCTCGGACAGGGGCTTATGGCTACACCTTC,CSAYLARTGAYGYTF
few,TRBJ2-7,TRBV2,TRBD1,TGTGCCAGCAGCTTATTACCTCCGGGACAGGGGGCGGGGGAGCAGTACTTC,CASSLLPPGQGAGEQYF
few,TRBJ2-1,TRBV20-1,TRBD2,TGCAGTGCTAGACTAGCGGGACAGCGCTCCTACAATGAGCAGTTCTTC,CSARLAGQRSYNEQFF
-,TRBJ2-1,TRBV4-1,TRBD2,TGCGCCAGCAGCCCCCGCCCAGGCCTAGCGGGAGTTTTGGGGCTTGGCGATGAGCAGTTCTTC,CASSPRPGLAGVLGLGDEQFF
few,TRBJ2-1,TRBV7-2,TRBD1,TGTGCCAGCAGCTTAGTTACAGGGGGCTTAGATGAGCAGTTCTTC,CASSLVTGGLDEQFF
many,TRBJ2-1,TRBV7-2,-,TGTGCCAGCAGCTTCGCCGACCGCGCAGGTGAGCAGTTCTTC,CASSFADRAGEQFF
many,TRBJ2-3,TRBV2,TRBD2,TGTGCCAGCAGTGAAGGGGCGGGAGAGACAGATACGCAGTATTTT,CASSEGAGETDTQYF
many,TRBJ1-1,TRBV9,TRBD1,TGTGCCAGCAGCGTAGATGGCAGGGGGCCCTACACTGAAGCTTTCTTT,CASSVDGRGPYTEAFF
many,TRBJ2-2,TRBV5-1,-,TGCGCCAGCAGCTTGGAAGTCGGGGAGCTGTTTTTT,CASSLEVGELFF
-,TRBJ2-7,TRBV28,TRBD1,TGTGCCAGCAGCGGGACAGGGGGTTTCTACGAGCAGTACTTC,CASSGTGGFYEQYF
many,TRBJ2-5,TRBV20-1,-,TGCAGTGCTTTCCGGACAGACCAAGAGACCCAGTACTTC,CSAFRTDQETQYF
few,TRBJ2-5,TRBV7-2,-,TGTGCCAGCAGCTTAGTAACAGGGAGCGAGACCCAGTACTTC,CASSLVTGSETQYF
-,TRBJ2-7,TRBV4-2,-,TGTGCCAGCAGCCATGAAACCTACGAGCAGTACTTC,CASSHETYEQYF
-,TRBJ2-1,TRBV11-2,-,TGTGCCAGCAGCTTAGAGTTAGGGACCCCTATTTACAATGAGCAGTTCTTC,CASSLELGTPIYNEQFF
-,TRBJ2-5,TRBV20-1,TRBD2,TGCAGTGCTGCCCCGACTAGCGGGAGGGCGGAGACCCAGTACTTC,CSAAPTSGRAETQYF
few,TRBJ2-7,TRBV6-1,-,TGTGCCAGCAGTGAATGGGACGGTCTGACCGCCGAGCAGTACTTC,CASSEWDGLTAEQYF
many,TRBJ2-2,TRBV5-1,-,TGCGCCAGCAGCTTGACGCTAGCCGCCGGGGAGCTGTTTTTT,CASSLTLAAGELFF
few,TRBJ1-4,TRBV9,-,TGTGCCAGCAGCGTAGGTCCAGGAGGGGTGGAAAAACTGTTTTTT,CASSVGPGGVEKLFF
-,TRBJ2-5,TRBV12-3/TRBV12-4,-,TGTGCCAGCAGTTTAATTGGGGGGGAGACCCAGTACTTC,CASSLIGGETQYF
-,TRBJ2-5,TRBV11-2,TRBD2,TGTGCCAGCAGCCAGGCTAGCGGGCATCAAGAGACCCAGTACTTC,CASSQASGHQETQYF